What follows are 32 T cell receptor beta chains derived from one specimen sequenced in a study of long-term antiretroviral therapy in people with HIV (dated by TCRdb to 2021 to 2024). The immunoSEQ hsTCRB v3.0 assay was used at survey level resolution for TRB variable region sequencing. This immuneACCESS table, as held by TCRdb, lists in-frame sequences with V and J called but not all clones. Of the missing ones, under half trace to an unresolved V gene in checked studies; the others have no known cause. In this sample the table shows 30,000 to 40,000 clones, over 70% of which occur a single time. The ten largest clones add up to 8% to 10% of the sample. The sequenced sample was unsorted PBMCs, obtained 3.1 years after starting antiretroviral therapy. All receptors derive from a woman aged 45-65 years with HIV.

The CDR3: CASSFKGQGGGGELFF. CDR3 in DNA: TGTGCCAGCAGTTTCAAAGGACAGGGGGGCGGCGGGGAGCTGTTTTTT. This chain joins TRBV27 and TRBJ2-2, with TRBD1 matching 10 bases. The CDR3 sequence is 16 residues long. CDR1 is MNHEY and CDR2 is SMNVEV in the germline V gene (reference sequence). Trimming took 3 bases from V and 7 from J; bases not matched to a gene: 8.

The V gene is TRBV29-1, the J gene TRBJ1-4; 8 positions agree with TRBD1. This CDR3 has 13 residues. After removal of 4 bases from V and 8 bases from J, the junction contained 6 bases not matched to a gene. Germline V gene data show CDR1 as SQVTM and CDR2 as ANQGSEA. The DNA for the CDR3 is TGCAGCGTTGGACGAACAGGGGGAGAAAAACTGTTTTTT. Amino acids: CSVGRTGGEKLFF.

The chain employs TRBV13 and TRBJ2-1, with D perhaps matching TRBD1 (6 bases). The CDR3 is made up of 17 amino acids. Trimming shortened V by 1 base and J by 0 bases, and 13 bases separated the two germline ends. The germline CDR1 and CDR2 sequences are PRHDT and FYEKMQ (reference sequence). CDR3 region: CASSLEQGQNSYNEQFF. The CDR3 DNA reads as TGTGCCAGCAGCTTAGAACAGGGCCAGAACTCCTACAATGAGCAGTTCTTC.

In its sample, this clone was seen a few times. The rearrangement links TRBV6-1 to TRBJ2-7; D is ambiguous. The CDR3 runs 16 residues. V was cut by 4 bases and J by 1 base, with 17 bases left in between. CDR1 and CDR2 (germline): MNHNS, SASEGT. CDR3 nucleotides: TGTGCCAGCAGTGTCAACCCCCAGGTTCCATCCTACGAGCAGTACTTC. Its protein product is CASSVNPQVPSYEQYF.

The genes are TRBV5-1 and TRBJ2-7; D may be TRBD1 (5 bases). In germline, CDR1 is SGHRS, CDR2 YFSETQ. The CDR3 runs 16 residues. With 1 base removed from V and 4 bases from J, the gap between germline ends came to 18 bases. Here the CDR3 DNA reads TGCGCCAGCAGCTTGCCGCCGACAGCGTATTCATACGAGCAGTACTTC. As protein: CASSLPPTAYSYEQYF. The full variable domain, rest sourced from reference TRBV5-1 and TRBJ2-7, is KAGVTQTPRYLIKTRGQQVTLSCSPISGHRSVSWYQQTPGQGLQFLFEYFSETQRNKGNFPGRFSGRQFSNSRSEMNVSTLELGDSALYLCASSLPPTAYSYEQYFGPGTRLTVT.

V and J are TRBV5-5 and TRBJ1-6; D gene uncertain. Trimming shortened V by 2 bases and J by 8 bases, and 11 bases separated the two germline ends. This CDR3 has 14 amino acids. Looked up from germline, CDR1 is SGHKS and CDR2 is YYEKEE (reference sequence). The CDR3 here is CASSFRENHSPLHF. For the CDR3, the DNA is TGTGCCAGCAGCTTTAGGGAGAACCATTCACCCCTCCACTTT. The whole variable domain, remainder taken from reference TRBV5-5 and TRBJ1-6, is DAGVTQSPTHLIKTRGQQVTLRCSPISGHKSVSWYQQVLGQGPQFIFQYYEKEERGRGNFPDRFSARQFPNYSSELNVNALLLGDSALYLCASSFRENHSPLHFGNGTRLTVT.

The CDR3 DNA reads as TGTGCCAGTAGTATAGGTGGCAGGAGGAATTCACCCCTCCACTTT. The encoded protein is CASSIGGRRNSPLHF. The rearrangement links TRBV19 to TRBJ1-6; D not certain. Germline V gene data show CDR1 as LNHDA and CDR2 as SQIVND (reference sequence). Trimming pared 1 base from V and 7 bases from J, leaving 11 bases between. The CDR3 length is 15 residues.

In its sample, this clone was seen once. The chain joins TRBV6-5 to TRBJ2-1, with a possible D match to TRBD2 (7 bases). CDR1 is MNHEY, CDR2 SVGAGI, per germline. CDR3 length: 13 amino acids. Trimming removed 2 bases at V and 12 bases at J, with 14 bases between. For the CDR3, the DNA is TGTGCCAGCAGTTACGGCCGGGGGGCAGGGCAGTTCTTC. Residues: CASSYGRGAGQFF.

This clone was counted only a few times. The rearrangement links TRBV7-9 to TRBJ1-2; no reliable D call. Germline V gene data show CDR1 as SEHNR and CDR2 as FQNEAQ (reference sequence). This CDR3 has 15 residues. The V end was cut by 2 bases, the J end by 0 bases, with 10 bases between. The DNA for the CDR3 is TGTGCCAGCAGCTTATCCCCGAGTGCTAACTATGGCTACACCTTC. This codes for CASSLSPSANYGYTF. Together with reference TRBV7-9 and TRBJ1-2, the CDR3 gives the full variable domain: DTGVSQNPRHKITKRGQNVTFRCDPISEHNRLYWYRQTLGQGPEFLTYFQNEAQLEKSRLLSDRFSAERPKGSFSTLEIQRTEQGDSAMYLCASSLSPSANYGYTFGSGTRLTVV.

The chain joins TRBV5-1 to TRBJ2-2; D perhaps matches TRBD2 (6 bases). This CDR3 has 17 amino acids. Trimming left V 1 base short and J 7 bases short, with 20 bases between. Looked up from germline, CDR1 is SGHRS and CDR2 is YFSETQ. DNA for the CDR3: TGCGCCAGCAGCTTGTCGTCCTCCGGGGGACGACTCGGGGAGCTGTTTTTT. Amino acid sequence: CASSLSSSGGRLGELFF.

V and J are TRBV5-8 and TRBJ1-4, with D hard to call. The CDR3 is 15 residues long. Trimming removed 0 bases at V and 8 bases at J, with 14 bases between. Per the germline V gene, CDR1 is SGHTS and CDR2 is YDEGEE. The CDR3 region has the DNA TGTGCCAGCAGCTTGGGTCAGACCTTACCGGAAAAACTGTTTTTT. It is translated as CASSLGQTLPEKLFF.

The rearrangement uses TRBV18 and TRBJ1-6; the match to TRBD1 covers 7 bases. CDR3 length: 15 amino acids. V gave up 5 bases and J gave up 7 bases; unmatched junction bases: 8. Germline V gene sequence: CDR1 KGHSH, CDR2 LQKENI. The CDR3 sequence is CASSAGTVGNSPLHF. The CDR3 nucleotides read TGTGCCAGCTCAGCCGGGACAGTTGGAAATTCACCCCTCCACTTT.

The J gene is TRBJ2-5, the V gene TRBV5-1; D is unresolved. The ends were cut back, 0 bases at V and 5 bases at J, with 14 bases in the middle. The CDR3 has 15 amino acids. Per the germline V gene, CDR1 is SGHRS and CDR2 is YFSETQ. The CDR3 region has the DNA TGCGCCAGCAGCTTGGCCGACTCCTCCGGGGAGACCCAGTACTTC. This translates into CASSLADSSGETQYF.

J is TRBJ1-1 and V is TRBV6-5; D is unclear. Germline V CDR1 and CDR2: MNHEY, SVGAGI. The CDR3 runs to 13 residues. The V and J ends lost 5 bases and 4 bases respectively, with 11 bases between them. The CDR3 here is CASSSRRATEAFF. Written as DNA, the CDR3 is TGTGCCAGCAGTAGTCGACGGGCCACTGAAGCTTTCTTT.

The CDR3 reads CASGGVSTEAFF. CDR3 in DNA: TGTGCCAGCGGGGGCGTGAGCACTGAAGCTTTCTTT. The chain carries TRBV7-9 and TRBJ1-1; TRBD1 is a possible D gene (6 bases). Germline V CDR1 and CDR2: SEHNR, FQNEAQ (reference sequence). Trimming removed 8 bases at V and 4 bases at J, with 11 bases between. The CDR3 length is 12 residues. The full variable domain, in which reference TRBV7-9 and TRBJ1-1 provide the parts outside the CDR3, is DTGVSQNPRHKITKRGQNVTFRCDPISEHNRLYWYRQTLGQGPEFLTYFQNEAQLEKSRLLSDRFSAERPKGSFSTLEIQRTEQGDSAMYLCASGGVSTEAFFGQGTRLTVV.

The chain recombines TRBV13 with TRBJ1-1; possible D gene TRBD1, 5 bases. From germline, CDR1 is PRHDT and CDR2 FYEKMQ (reference sequence). Trimming removed 6 bases from V and 2 bases from J, with 16 bases in between. The CDR3 extends over 15 amino acids. The CDR3 coding sequence is TGTGCCAGCAGGGTACCGACAGCTATAAACACTGAAGCTTTCTTT. Encoded protein: CASRVPTAINTEAFF.

This chain uses TRBV30 with TRBJ1-2, with 9 bases that match TRBD1. The V segment lost 2 bases and the J segment 5 bases; nucleotides outside the gene matches: 6. Germline assignment: CDR1 GTSNPN and CDR2 SVGIG (reference sequence). CDR3 length: 14 residues. CDR3 sequence: CAWSLGTGQYGYTF. As DNA, the CDR3 is TGTGCCTGGAGTCTCGGGACAGGGCAATATGGCTACACCTTC.

The gene calls are TRBV5-1 and TRBJ2-1, with D possibly matching TRBD2 (6 bases). V was pared by 3 bases and J by 0 bases, with 31 bases between. Germline CDR1 SGHRS, CDR2 YFSETQ. The CDR3 consists of 22 residues. The DNA of the CDR3 is TGCGCCAGCAGCTCAGGACGGTCCGGGACTCCAGCATCCTATATCTCCTACAATGAGCAGTTCTTC. Protein: CASSSGRSGTPASYISYNEQFF.

V gene TRBV13 combines with J gene TRBJ2-1; 7 positions match TRBD2. The CDR3 contains 13 residues. Trimming cost V 5 bases and J 7 bases; bases outside gene matches: 5. Germline CDR1 PRHDT, CDR2 FYEKMQ (reference sequence). As DNA, the CDR3 is TGTGCCAGCAGCCTCCAACTAGCGAATGAGCAGTTCTTC. Its protein is CASSLQLANEQFF.

The gene calls are TRBV6-4 and TRBJ2-5, with a possible D match to TRBD1 (6 bases). There are 12 residues in the CDR3. Trimming cost V 2 bases and J 5 bases, with 6 bases left between them. Germline-derived CDR1 and CDR2 are MRHNA and SNTAGT. The CDR3 DNA is TGTGCCAGCAGTGACAGGGGGGAGACCCAGTACTTC. This codes for CASSDRGETQYF.

CDR3 bases: TGTGCCAGCAGCCCCCACCGGGACAGGGTAACTTTCTTT. This translates into CASSPHRDRVTFF. The rearrangement links TRBV14 to TRBJ1-1; 9 nucleotides align to TRBD1. Germline V lookup: CDR1 SGHDN, CDR2 FVKESK. V was pared by 4 bases and J by 12 bases, with 9 bases of the junction left unmatched. The CDR3 loop spans 13 amino acids.

This clone was seen a single time. The V gene is TRBV6-5, the J gene TRBJ2-7, with 9 bases fitting TRBD1. The J segment lost 6 bases and the V segment lost 4 bases, leaving 13 bases of the junction unmatched. Germline loops: CDR1 MNHEY, CDR2 SVGAGI. The CDR3 covers 16 residues. The CDR3 DNA is TGTGCCAGCAGTTCGAGTGGGGGACAGGGAATTTGCGAGCAGTACGTC. The encoded protein is CASSSSGGQGICEQYV.

In its sample, this clone was seen a few times. Here the CDR3 reads CASSSLDRVAFF. The DNA of the CDR3 is TGTGCCAGCAGCTCCCTGGACAGGGTTGCTTTCTTT. The rearrangement joins TRBV5-6 to TRBJ1-1; 8 nucleotides line up with TRBD1. Germline assignment: CDR1 SGHDT and CDR2 YYEEEE. V was clipped by 3 bases and J by 11 bases; unmatched bases: 6. The CDR3 sequence is 12 residues long.

The rearrangement links TRBV9 to TRBJ1-1, with a possible D match to TRBD1 (5 bases). Germline CDR1 is SGDLS and CDR2 is YYNGEE. V was shortened by 3 bases and J by 2 bases, with 11 bases between the two germline ends. The CDR3 length is 14 residues. The CDR3 is CASSAGRRNTEAFF. The CDR3 bases are TGTGCCAGCAGCGCGGGACGGCGCAACACTGAAGCTTTCTTT.

This clone was detected only once. This chain links TRBV10-3 with TRBJ1-1; 9 nucleotides match TRBD1. This CDR3 spans 12 amino acids. The junction had 9 bases not matched to a gene; V was cut back by 10 bases and J by 9 bases. Germline-derived CDR1 and CDR2 are ENHRY and SYGVKD. CDR3: CATKGDRGKAFF. In DNA form, the CDR3 reads TGTGCCACAAAGGGAGACAGGGGGAAAGCTTTCTTT.

The table lists this clone with a count of one. The chain couples TRBV23-1 to TRBJ2-7; D unresolved. TRBV23-1 qualifies as an ORF whose function is uncertain. The CDR3 runs 14 residues. The V and J ends lost 1 base and 2 bases respectively, with 9 bases between them. The CDR3 protein is CASSQLDRPYEQYV. The CDR3 nucleotides read TGCGCCAGCAGTCAATTGGATCGTCCCTACGAGCAGTACGTC.

The V call is TRBV19, the J call TRBJ1-5; 8 nucleotides align to TRBD1. Germline V gene sequence: CDR1 LNHDA, CDR2 SQIVND (reference sequence). Trimming cost V 0 bases and J 7 bases; bases outside gene matches: 5. CDR3 length: 15 residues. CDR3 loop: CASSIERAGGQPQHF. The CDR3 DNA follows: TGTGCCAGTAGTATAGAAAGGGCAGGGGGCCAGCCCCAGCATTTT.

J is TRBJ2-3 and V is TRBV18, with unresolved D. CDR1 and CDR2 (germline): KGHSH, LQKENI. The CDR3 is 14 amino acids. Trimming stripped 2 bases from V and 1 base from J, with 7 bases between. The CDR3, as DNA: TGTGCCAGCTCACCAGAGGTGGGCACAGATACGCAGTATTTT. It specifies CASSPEVGTDTQYF. Combining the CDR3 with reference TRBV18 and TRBJ2-3 gives the whole variable domain NAGVMQNPRHLVRRRGQEARLRCSPMKGHSHVYWYRQLPEEGLKFMVYLQKENIIDESGMPKERFSAEFPKEGPSILRIQQVVRGDSAAYFCASSPEVGTDTQYFGPGTRLTVL.

This chain links TRBV27 with TRBJ2-7; 7 nucleotides line up with TRBD1. CDR1 and CDR2 from the germline V gene are MNHEY and SMNVEV (reference sequence). After removal of 5 bases from V and 7 bases from J, the junction contained 11 bases not matched to a gene. The CDR3 spans 14 residues. The CDR3, as DNA: TGTGCCAGCAGTCCACGACAGGGAACGAAAGAGCAGTACGTC. Residues: CASSPRQGTKEQYV.

The chain couples TRBV14 to TRBJ2-2; 12 bases line up with TRBD2. Germline values: CDR1 SGHDN, CDR2 FVKESK. J gave up 4 bases and V 7 bases, and 13 bases lay outside the gene matches. The CDR3 has 18 amino acids. The CDR3 DNA follows: TGTGCCAGCACCCCACTAGCGGGGGGTCCCCTGGGCACCGGGGAGCTGTTTTTT. Its protein is CASTPLAGGPLGTGELFF.

This clone was recorded only once. The V and J genes are TRBV14 and TRBJ2-4; D gene unclear. Germline CDR1 is SGHDN and CDR2 is FVKESK. CDR3 size: 11 residues. Trimming removed 1 base from V and 8 bases from J, with 3 bases in between. The CDR3 here is CASSQGHIQYF. In DNA, the CDR3 is TGTGCCAGCAGCCAAGGGCACATTCAGTACTTC.

V usage is TRBV19 and J usage is TRBJ1-2, with 7 bases that match TRBD1. CDR1 is LNHDA and CDR2 is SQIVND in the germline V gene (reference sequence). The CDR3 contains 13 residues. J gave up 4 bases and V 4 bases, and 3 bases lay outside the gene matches. In DNA form, the CDR3 reads TGTGCCAGTAGTAGACAGGGCCTCTATGGCTACACCTTC. It is translated as CASSRQGLYGYTF.